Listed here are 3 T cell receptor beta chains from one sample, sequenced in a study of glioma-infiltrating T cells. Amplification of TCR alpha and beta CDR3 regions from RNA used iRepertoire nested multiplex PCR. TCRdb reanalysed the multiplex PCR reads using MiXCR and keeps one entry per CDR3 protein. This sample yields about 400,000 distinct CDR3 sequences, of which roughly 41% are seen a single time; about 11% belongs to the top ten. Input material: glioma tissue, nonneoplastic brain tissue, or PBMCs (not recorded which). These receptors were collected from a human donor with low-grade glioma or glioblastoma, undergoing nonglioma brain surgery, or in good health (not recorded which).

V usage is TRBV7-2 and J usage is TRBJ2-7; D not certain. The CDR3 consists of 16 residues. V was clipped by 5 bases and J by 2 bases, with 19 bases between them. Germline values: CDR1 SGHTA, CDR2 FQGNSA. CDR3 sequence: CASSPITGRPTYEQYF. DNA for the CDR3: TGTGCCAGCAGCCCCATAACCGGGCGTCCCACCTACGAGCAGTACTTC.

This chain links TRBV27 with TRBJ2-7; D assignment may be TRBD1 or TRBD2 (6 bases each). CDR1 MNHEY and CDR2 SMNVEV come from the germline V gene (reference sequence). The V and J ends lost 0 bases and 2 bases respectively, with 11 bases between them. This CDR3 has 15 residues. This CDR3 is CASSLSGGLAYEQYF. The CDR3 nucleotides are TGTGCCAGCAGTTTATCTGGGGGGCTGGCCTACGAGCAGTACTTC.

This clonotype was found many times. The V gene is TRBV6-1, the J gene TRBJ1-3; D gene ambiguous. CDR3 length: 14 amino acids. V was shortened by 6 bases and J by 4 bases, with 13 bases between the two germline ends. From germline, CDR1 is MNHNS and CDR2 SASEGT. The DNA of the CDR3 is TGTGCCAGCAGGGGATGGCAGTCCGGAAACACCATATATTTT. Residues: CASRGWQSGNTIYF.